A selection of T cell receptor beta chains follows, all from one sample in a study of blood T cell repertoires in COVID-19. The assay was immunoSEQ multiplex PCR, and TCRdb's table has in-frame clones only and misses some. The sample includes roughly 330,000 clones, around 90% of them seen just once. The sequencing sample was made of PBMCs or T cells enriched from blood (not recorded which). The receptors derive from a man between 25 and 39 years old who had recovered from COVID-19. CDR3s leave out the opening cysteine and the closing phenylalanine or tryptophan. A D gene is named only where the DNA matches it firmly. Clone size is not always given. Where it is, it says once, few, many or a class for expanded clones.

ASSPTGGYEQY	.	.	TRBV7-6
ASSVPGDNGANVLT	.	.	TRBV7-3
ASSSGRENTEAF	.	.	TRBV28
ASSGQGAIPSYGYT	TRBD1	.	TRBV28
AISESGQTNYGYT	.	.	TRBV10-3
ASSRQGQGSPLH	TRBD1	once	TRBV7-3
ASSLEGPQPQH	.	.	TRBV7-9
ASSFKTGATNEKLF	TRBD1	.	TRBV5-6
ASKQGSSGGEETQY	TRBD2	.	TRBV5-4
ASSAWTGSTDTQY	TRBD1	.	TRBV11-2
ASSLHAGDYGYT	.	.	TRBV7-3
ASSLGRSGANVLT	.	few	TRBV5-4
ASTAGQNSNQPQH	TRBD1	many	TRBV19
ASNREEGGYT	.	.	TRBV6-5
AISGSGGPARSGELF	.	.	TRBV10-3
SVDPREDTQY	.	.	TRBV29-1
ASSPRTEGNTGELF	.	.	TRBV19
ASSQGQFEQY	.	.	TRBV5-4
ASSPPTGGKLSYT	TRBD1	.	TRBV7-9
ASSYRGQGNYGYT	TRBD1	few	TRBV6-6
ASSQRQGDTEAF	TRBD1	.	TRBV7-8
ASSRQGKLSYEQY	TRBD1	few	TRBV5-4
ASSEGTSTGQPQH	.	.	TRBV6-1
ASSLLSDTNYGYT	.	.	TRBV28
ASSVGQGGNSPLH	.	once	TRBV9
ASKLAGGSSYNEQF	TRBD2	.	TRBV28
ASSEGSRGTDTQY	.	once	TRBV7-9
ASSLAGGNTEAF	.	.	TRBV7-8
ASSLGEVSNQPQH	.	few	TRBV5-1
ASSQRQGALEKLF	TRBD1	once	TRBV18
ASSLGRDGANVLT	.	.	TRBV5-5
ASSLRGTNEKLF	.	.	TRBV13
ASSEVGAANEKLF	.	.	TRBV10-2
ASSSYRGSRDEKLF	TRBD1	.	TRBV7-9
ASSIRGMHGYT	.	.	TRBV27